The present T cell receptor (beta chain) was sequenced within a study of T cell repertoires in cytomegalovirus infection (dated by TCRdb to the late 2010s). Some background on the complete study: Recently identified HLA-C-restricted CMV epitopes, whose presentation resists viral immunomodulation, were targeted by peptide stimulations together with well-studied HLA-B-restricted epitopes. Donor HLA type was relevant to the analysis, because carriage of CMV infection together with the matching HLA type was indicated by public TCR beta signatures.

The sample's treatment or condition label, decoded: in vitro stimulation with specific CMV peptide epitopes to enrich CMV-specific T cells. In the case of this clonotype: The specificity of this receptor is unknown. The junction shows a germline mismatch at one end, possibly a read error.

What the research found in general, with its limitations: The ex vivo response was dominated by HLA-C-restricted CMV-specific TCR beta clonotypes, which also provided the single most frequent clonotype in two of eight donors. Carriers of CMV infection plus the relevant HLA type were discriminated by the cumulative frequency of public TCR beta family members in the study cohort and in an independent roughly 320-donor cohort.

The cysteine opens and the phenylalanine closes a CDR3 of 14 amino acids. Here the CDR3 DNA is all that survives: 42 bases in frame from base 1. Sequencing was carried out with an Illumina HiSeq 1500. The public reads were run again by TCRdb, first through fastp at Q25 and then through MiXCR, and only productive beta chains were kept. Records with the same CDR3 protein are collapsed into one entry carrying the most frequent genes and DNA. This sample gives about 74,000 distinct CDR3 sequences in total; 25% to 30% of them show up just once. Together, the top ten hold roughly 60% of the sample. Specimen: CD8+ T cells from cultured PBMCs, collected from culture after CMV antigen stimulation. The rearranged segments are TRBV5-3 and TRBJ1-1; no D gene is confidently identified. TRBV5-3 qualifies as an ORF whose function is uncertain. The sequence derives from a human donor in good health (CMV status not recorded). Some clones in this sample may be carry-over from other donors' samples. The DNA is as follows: TGTGCCAGCAGCTTGGACCGCCTCTACACTGAAGCTTTCTTT. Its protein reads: CASSLDRLYTEAFF.